The 13 T cell receptor beta chains below come from one sample, sequenced in a study of T-cell memory formation after mild COVID-19. MiXCR, applied by TCRdb to the 5' RACE reads, yields one record per CDR3 protein. The sample consists of about 410,000 distinct CDR3 sequences, 23% of them appearing once. The sequencing input was PBMCs or a T cell subset sorted from them (not recorded which). All receptors derive from an adult woman who had mild COVID-19 (a few samples of this study predate the infection). Cell type and time point are not known.

CDR3 nucleotide sequence: TGTGCCAGCTCACCAGGCGAGGCCGGGTACGAGCAGTACTTC. Translation: CASSPGEAGYEQYF. V gene TRBV18 combines with J gene TRBJ2-7, with D unresolved. The germline gives CDR1 KGHSH, CDR2 LQKENI. The CDR3 consists of 14 residues. V lost 2 bases to trimming and J lost 4 bases, with 12 bases between them.

V usage is TRBV5-1 and J usage is TRBJ2-5, with TRBD2 matching 11 bases. With V trimmed by 3 bases and J by 2 bases, 6 bases remained unmatched. The germline V gene has CDR1 SGHRS and CDR2 YFSETQ. This CDR3 has 16 residues. CDR3 residues: CASSSGLADPQETQYF. The CDR3 coding sequence is TGCGCCAGCAGCTCGGGACTAGCGGACCCTCAAGAGACCCAGTACTTC.

This chain uses TRBV7-3 with TRBJ2-1, with TRBD2 matching over 10 bases. CDR1 is SGHTA and CDR2 is FQGTGA in the germline V gene. The V and J ends lost 2 bases and 7 bases, in that order; junction bases with no gene match: 8. CDR3 length equals 16 residues. The CDR3 region has the DNA TGTGCCAGCAGCTTATCTAGCGGGGGCCCCGGGAATGAGCAGTTCTTC. It yields the protein CASSLSSGGPGNEQFF.

The genes are TRBV30 and TRBJ2-2, with D perhaps matching TRBD2 (6 bases). Germline CDR1 GTSNPN, CDR2 SVGIG (reference sequence). The V end lost 0 bases, the J end lost 6 bases, and 11 bases lay between the germline ends. The CDR3 sequence is 14 residues long. The CDR3 loop is CAWSVGGAAGELFF. The CDR3 region has the DNA TGTGCCTGGAGTGTAGGAGGGGCAGCCGGGGAGCTGTTTTTT. The variable domain in full, with the rest retrieved from reference TRBV30 and TRBJ2-2, is SQTIHQWPATLVQPVGSPLSLECTVEGTSNPNLYWYRQAAGRGLQLLFYSVGIGQISSEVPQNLSASRPQDRQFILSSKKLLLSDSGFYLCAWSVGGAAGELFFGEGSRLTVL.

The chain joins TRBV7-3 to TRBJ2-7; 9 bases fit TRBD1. Germline CDR1 reads SGHTA; CDR2 reads FQGTGA. This CDR3 spans 16 amino acids. V lost 5 bases to trimming and J lost 2 bases; unmatched junction nucleotides: 10. The CDR3 sequence: CASSPRGGQGPYEQYF. CDR3 DNA: TGTGCCAGCAGCCCCCGCGGGGGACAGGGACCCTACGAGCAGTACTTC.

This clonotype occurred a few times. The chain couples TRBV20-1 to TRBJ1-5; D perhaps matches TRBD1 (6 bases). The CDR3 extends over 14 amino acids. Germline V gene sequence: CDR1 DFQATT, CDR2 SNEGSKA (reference sequence). The germline V and J ends were trimmed by 6 bases and 0 bases, with 12 bases remaining between them. CDR3 protein: CSAQQGYSNQPQHF. CDR3 DNA: TGCAGTGCGCAACAGGGATATAGCAATCAGCCCCAGCATTTT.

The V call is TRBV5-1, the J call TRBJ2-1, with D maybe TRBD2 (6 bases). Germline V lookup: CDR1 SGHRS, CDR2 YFSETQ. There are 11 residues in the CDR3. V lost 3 bases, J lost 10 bases, and 8 bases lay in between. The CDR3 protein is CASSSAGEQFF. CDR3 DNA sequence: TGCGCCAGCAGCTCGGCGGGGGAGCAGTTCTTC.

This clonotype was counted a few times. V is TRBV5-5 and J is TRBJ2-3, with D maybe TRBD1 (6 bases). V shed 4 bases and J shed 5 bases, with 14 bases lying between them. The CDR3 length is 14 residues. The germline V gene has CDR1 SGHKS and CDR2 YYEKEE (reference sequence). DNA for the CDR3: TGTGCCAGCAGCAAAAACAGGGCCGTAGATACGCAGTATTTT. This translates into CASSKNRAVDTQYF. Using reference TRBV5-5 and TRBJ2-3 for the parts outside the CDR3, the full variable domain is DAGVTQSPTHLIKTRGQQVTLRCSPISGHKSVSWYQQVLGQGPQFIFQYYEKEERGRGNFPDRFSARQFPNYSSELNVNALLLGDSALYLCASSKNRAVDTQYFGPGTRLTVL.

The V gene is TRBV7-6, the J gene TRBJ2-7, with D possibly being TRBD1 or TRBD2 (6 bases each). Germline lookup yields CDR1 SGHVS and CDR2 FNYEAQ. The CDR3 contains 18 residues. The germline V and J ends were trimmed by 5 bases and 3 bases, with 26 bases remaining between them. The CDR3 protein is CASSLLPGDGQLNYEQYF. The DNA of the CDR3 is TGTGCCAGCAGCCTCCTCCCGGGGGACGGACAGCTGAACTACGAGCAGTACTTC. The full variable domain, completed using reference TRBV7-6 and TRBJ2-7, is GAGVSQSPRYKVTKRGQDVALRCDPISGHVSLYWYRQALGQGPEFLTYFNYEAQQDKSGLPNDRFSAERPEGSISTLTIQRTEQRDSAMYRCASSLLPGDGQLNYEQYFGPGTRLTVT.

CDR3 amino acids: CASSLEGDMYEQYF. The DNA for the CDR3 is TGCGCCAGCAGCTTAGAGGGGGACATGTACGAGCAGTACTTC. V is TRBV5-1 and J is TRBJ2-7; tentative D call: TRBD1 (6 bases). The germline V gene has CDR1 SGHRS and CDR2 YFSETQ. V was cut by 2 bases and J by 4 bases, with 13 bases left in between. CDR3 length: 14 residues.

This clonotype appeared a few times. The chain employs TRBV29-1 and TRBJ2-1, with a possible D match to TRBD2 (5 bases). Trimming removed 7 bases at V and 4 bases at J, with 11 bases between. This CDR3 spans 12 amino acids. Germline V CDR1 and CDR2: SQVTM, ANQGSEA. DNA for the CDR3: TGCAGCGAACTTTCGGGGTACAATGAGCAGTTCTTC. It encodes CSELSGYNEQFF.

J is TRBJ1-2 and V is TRBV6-5; the match to TRBD1 covers 7 bases. J was trimmed by 8 bases and V by 8 bases; bases with no gene match: 20. The germline CDR1 and CDR2 sequences are MNHEY and SVGAGI. The CDR3 has 16 residues. CDR3: CASRTGARRGARGYTF. DNA of the CDR3: TGTGCCAGCCGGACAGGTGCACGGAGGGGGGCCCGAGGCTACACCTTC.

This clonotype was seen more than once but under ten times. The chain is built from TRBV3-1 and TRBJ2-3, with 10 bases fitting TRBD2. Germline lookup yields CDR1 LGHDT and CDR2 YNNKEL (reference sequence). The CDR3 is 15 amino acids. After removal of 4 bases from V and 4 bases from J, the junction contained 5 bases not matched to a gene. CDR3 in amino acids: CASSLSGRKADTQYF. DNA for the CDR3: TGTGCCAGCAGCCTTAGCGGGAGGAAAGCAGATACGCAGTATTTT.